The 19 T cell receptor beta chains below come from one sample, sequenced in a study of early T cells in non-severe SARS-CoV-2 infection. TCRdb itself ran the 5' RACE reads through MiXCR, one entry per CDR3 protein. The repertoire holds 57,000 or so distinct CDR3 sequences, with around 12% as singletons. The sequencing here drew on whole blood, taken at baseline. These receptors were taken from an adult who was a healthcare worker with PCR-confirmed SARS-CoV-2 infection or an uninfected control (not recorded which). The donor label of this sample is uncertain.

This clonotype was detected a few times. The CDR3 reads CASSQSQKADTQYF. As DNA, the CDR3 is TGCGCCAGCAGCCAATCCCAAAAGGCAGATACGCAGTATTTT. The chain uses TRBV4-1 and TRBJ2-3; D unclear. The CDR3 length is 14 residues. The germline gives CDR1 MGHRA, CDR2 YSYEKL. V gave up 2 bases and J gave up 4 bases, with 10 bases separating them.

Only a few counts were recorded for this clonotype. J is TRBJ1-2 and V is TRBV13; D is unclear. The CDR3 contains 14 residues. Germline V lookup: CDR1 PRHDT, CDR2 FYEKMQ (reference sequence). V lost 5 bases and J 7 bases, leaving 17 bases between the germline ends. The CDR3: CASSESLVGSGYTF. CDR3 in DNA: TGTGCCAGCAGCGAGTCTTTAGTAGGCTCTGGCTACACCTTC.

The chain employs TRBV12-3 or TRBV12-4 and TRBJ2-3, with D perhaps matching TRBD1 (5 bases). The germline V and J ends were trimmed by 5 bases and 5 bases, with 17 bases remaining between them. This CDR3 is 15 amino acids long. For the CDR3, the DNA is TGTGCCAGCAGTCTTAAAGGGGTGGGGCGAGATACGCAGTATTTT. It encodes CASSLKGVGRDTQYF.

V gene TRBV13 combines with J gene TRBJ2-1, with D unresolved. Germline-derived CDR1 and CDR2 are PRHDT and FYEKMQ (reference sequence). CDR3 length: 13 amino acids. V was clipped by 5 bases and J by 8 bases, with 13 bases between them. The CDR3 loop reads CASSGVGSHEQFF. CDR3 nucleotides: TGTGCCAGCAGCGGGGTGGGCAGCCATGAGCAGTTCTTC.

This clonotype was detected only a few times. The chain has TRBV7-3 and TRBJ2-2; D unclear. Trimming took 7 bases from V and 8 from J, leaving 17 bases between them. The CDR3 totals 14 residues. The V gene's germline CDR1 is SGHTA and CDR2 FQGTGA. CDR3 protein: CASTLTAARGELFF. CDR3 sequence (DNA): TGTGCCAGCACCCTTACTGCAGCTCGGGGGGAGCTGTTTTTT.

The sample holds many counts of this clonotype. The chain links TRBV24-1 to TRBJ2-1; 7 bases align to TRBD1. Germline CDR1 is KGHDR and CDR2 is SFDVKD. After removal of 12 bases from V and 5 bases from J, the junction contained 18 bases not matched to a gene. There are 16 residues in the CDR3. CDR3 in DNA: TGTGCCTCAGAAAACCACAGGGGAACCGGCAACAATGAGCAGTTCTTC. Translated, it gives CASENHRGTGNNEQFF.

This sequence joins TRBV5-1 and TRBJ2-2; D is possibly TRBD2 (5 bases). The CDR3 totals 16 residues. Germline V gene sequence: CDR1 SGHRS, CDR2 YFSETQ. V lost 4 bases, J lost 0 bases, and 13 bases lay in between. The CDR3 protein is CASSSFADSNTGELFF. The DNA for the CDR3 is TGCGCCAGCAGCAGTTTTGCGGACTCGAACACCGGGGAGCTGTTTTTT. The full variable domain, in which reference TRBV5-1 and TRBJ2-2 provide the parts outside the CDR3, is KAGVTQTPRYLIKTRGQQVTLSCSPISGHRSVSWYQQTPGQGLQFLFEYFSETQRNKGNFPGRFSGRQFSNSRSEMNVSTLELGDSALYLCASSSFADSNTGELFFGEGSRLTVL.

CDR3 sequence reads: CASSPLENRGTQYF. CDR3 bases: TGTGCCAGCAGCCCACTAGAAAATCGGGGGACCCAGTACTTC. The chain carries TRBV7-3 and TRBJ2-5, with D possibly matching TRBD2 (5 bases). This CDR3 has 14 residues. Germline lookup yields CDR1 SGHTA and CDR2 FQGTGA. V was clipped by 5 bases and J by 7 bases, with 17 bases between them. Variable domain in full (rest from reference TRBV7-3 and TRBJ2-5): GAGVSQTPSNKVTEKGKYVELRCDPISGHTALYWYRQSLGQGPEFLIYFQGTGAADDSGLPNDRFFAVRPEGSVSTLKIQRTERGDSAVYLCASSPLENRGTQYFGPGTRLLVL.

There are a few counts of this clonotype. CDR3 loop: CASRTGLGYGYTF. Here the CDR3 DNA reads TGCGCCAGCAGGACAGGGCTCGGCTATGGCTACACCTTC. This chain connects TRBV5-1 to TRBJ1-2; 7 bases agree with TRBD1. This CDR3 is built from 13 residues. Germline values: CDR1 SGHRS, CDR2 YFSETQ. After removal of 5 bases from V and 4 bases from J, the junction contained 5 bases not matched to a gene.

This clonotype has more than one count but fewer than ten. In DNA, the CDR3 is TGTGCCAGCAGTGGCCAGCGCTTCAATGAGCAGTTCTTC. Protein sequence: CASSGQRFNEQFF. The chain recombines TRBV2 with TRBJ2-1; D gene unclear. V dropped 4 bases and J dropped 6 bases, with 10 bases sitting between them. This CDR3 spans 13 amino acids. Looked up from germline, CDR1 is SNHLY and CDR2 is FYNNEI.

The CDR3 DNA sequence: TGTGCCAGCAGTGACTCGAAGGACAGGTCCACAGATACGCAGTATTTT. It encodes CASSDSKDRSTDTQYF. The V and J genes are TRBV6-4 and TRBJ2-3; TRBD1 matches 7 bases. The germline gives CDR1 MRHNA, CDR2 SNTAGT. This CDR3 has 16 amino acids. Trimming took 0 bases from V and 2 from J; bases not matched to a gene: 5.

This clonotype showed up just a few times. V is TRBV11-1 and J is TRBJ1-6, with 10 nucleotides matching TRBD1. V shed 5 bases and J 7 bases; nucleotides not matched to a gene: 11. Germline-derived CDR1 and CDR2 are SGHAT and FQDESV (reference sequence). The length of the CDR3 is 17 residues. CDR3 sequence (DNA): TGTGCCAGCAGCCTAAGGCCCGACAGGGGGCGAAATTCACCCCTCCACTTT. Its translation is CASSLRPDRGRNSPLHF. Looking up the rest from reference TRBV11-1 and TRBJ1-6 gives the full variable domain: EAEVAQSPRYKITEKSQAVAFWCDPISGHATLYWYRQILGQGPELLVQFQDESVVDDSQLPKDRFSAERLKGVDSTLKIQPAELGDSAMYLCASSLRPDRGRNSPLHFGNGTRLTVT.

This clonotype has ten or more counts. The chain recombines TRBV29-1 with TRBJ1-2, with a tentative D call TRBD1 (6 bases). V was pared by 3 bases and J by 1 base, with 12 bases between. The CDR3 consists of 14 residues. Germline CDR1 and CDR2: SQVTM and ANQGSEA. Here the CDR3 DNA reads TGCAGCGTTGACGGTACAGGGATTAACTATGGCTACACCTTC. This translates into CSVDGTGINYGYTF.

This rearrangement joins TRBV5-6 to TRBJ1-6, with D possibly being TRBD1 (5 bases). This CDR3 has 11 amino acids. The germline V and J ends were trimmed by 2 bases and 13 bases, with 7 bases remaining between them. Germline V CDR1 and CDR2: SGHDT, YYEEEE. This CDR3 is CASSLTGPLHF. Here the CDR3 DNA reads TGTGCCAGCAGCTTAACAGGTCCCCTCCACTTT.

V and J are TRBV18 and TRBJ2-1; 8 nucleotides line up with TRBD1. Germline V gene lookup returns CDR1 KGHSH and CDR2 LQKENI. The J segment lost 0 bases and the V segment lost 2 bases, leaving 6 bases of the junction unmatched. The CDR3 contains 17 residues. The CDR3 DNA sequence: TGTGCCAGCTCACCAGACACCGGGACAGGCTCCTACAATGAGCAGTTCTTC. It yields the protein CASSPDTGTGSYNEQFF.

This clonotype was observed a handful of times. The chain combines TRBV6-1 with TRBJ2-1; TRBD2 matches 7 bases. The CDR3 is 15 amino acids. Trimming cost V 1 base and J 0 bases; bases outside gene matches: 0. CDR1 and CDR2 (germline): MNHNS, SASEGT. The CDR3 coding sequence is TGTGCCAGCAGTGAAGGACTAGCCTCCTACAATGAGCAGTTCTTC. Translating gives CASSEGLASYNEQFF.

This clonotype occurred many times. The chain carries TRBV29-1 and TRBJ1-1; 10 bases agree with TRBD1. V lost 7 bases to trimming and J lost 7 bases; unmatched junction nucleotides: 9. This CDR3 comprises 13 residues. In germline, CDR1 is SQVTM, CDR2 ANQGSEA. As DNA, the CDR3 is TGCAGCGGGGTGGACTGGGACAGGGGTGAAGCTTTCTTT. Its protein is CSGVDWDRGEAFF.

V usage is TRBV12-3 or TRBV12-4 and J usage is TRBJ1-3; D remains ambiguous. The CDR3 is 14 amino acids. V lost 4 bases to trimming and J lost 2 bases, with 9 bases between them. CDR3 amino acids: CASSSPTTGNTIYF. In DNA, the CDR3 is TGTGCCAGCAGTTCGCCCACCACTGGAAACACCATATATTTT.

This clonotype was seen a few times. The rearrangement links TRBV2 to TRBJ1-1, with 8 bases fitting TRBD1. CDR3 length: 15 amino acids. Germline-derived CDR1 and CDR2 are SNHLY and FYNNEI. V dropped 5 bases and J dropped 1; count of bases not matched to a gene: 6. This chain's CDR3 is CASSSQGASNTEAFF. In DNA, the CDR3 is TGTGCCAGCAGTAGCCAGGGGGCCTCGAACACTGAAGCTTTCTTT.